The 25 T cell receptor beta chains in this list originate from one sample, sequenced in a study of shared clonotypes between healthy human individuals. Measured with immunoSEQ multiplex PCR; TCRdb has only the in-frame clones, and not every one. The table has 1.6 million or so clones, roughly 96% seen once. Material: naive CD4+ T cells sorted from blood. Subset described: CD45RA+ positively selected. Receptors originate from a man under 40 in good health.

V is TRBV19 and J is TRBJ2-7; no clear D. Germline CDR1 is LNHDA and CDR2 is SQIVND (reference sequence). The CDR3 spans 15 residues. The V gene lost 1 base and the J gene lost 2 bases, with 12 bases spanning the gap. The CDR3 coding sequence is TGTGCCAGTAGTATAGTAGGAACAGACCCCTACGAGCAGTACTTC. Translation: CASSIVGTDPYEQYF.

A single count supports this clone. V gene TRBV28 combines with J gene TRBJ2-4, with TRBD1 as a possible D gene (6 bases). The V gene lost 3 bases and the J gene lost 2 bases, with 11 bases spanning the gap. CDR1 is MDHEN and CDR2 is SYDVKM in the germline V gene. This CDR3 comprises 15 residues. This CDR3 is CASSFPGTTKNIQYF. In DNA, the CDR3 is TGTGCCAGCAGTTTCCCCGGGACAACCAAAAACATTCAGTACTTC.

Note on this clone: The junction departs from the called germline gene at one end, perhaps through a read error. J is TRBJ2-3 and V is TRBV7-7, with TRBD2 as a possible D gene (7 bases). In germline, CDR1 is SSHAT, CDR2 FNYEAQ (reference sequence). This CDR3 contains 15 residues. The CDR3 nucleotides read TGTGCTAGCAGCCCAGGGGCGGGAGCAGGAGATACGCAGTATTTT. This codes for CASSPGAGAGDTQYF.

V gene TRBV5-1 combines with J gene TRBJ1-4; TRBD1 agrees at 9 bases. CDR1 is SGHRS, CDR2 YFSETQ, per germline. CDR3 length: 16 amino acids. V shed 4 bases, J shed 10 bases, and the junction held 14 bases outside the gene matches. Here the CDR3 reads CASSLAGDRARGKLFF. CDR3 in DNA: TGCGCCAGCAGCCTGGCGGGGGACAGGGCGAGAGGAAAACTGTTTTTT.

The chain couples TRBV7-6 to TRBJ2-7, with D uncertain. V lost 4 bases to trimming and J lost 2 bases, with 9 bases between them. Per germline, CDR1 SGHVS and CDR2 FNYEAQ. The CDR3 spans 13 residues. The CDR3 is CASSSHSAYEQYF. The DNA for the CDR3 is TGTGCCAGCAGCTCTCATTCAGCCTACGAGCAGTACTTC.

The chain uses TRBV28 and TRBJ2-5; the D gene is possibly TRBD1 (7 bases). Trimming removed 11 bases from V and 5 bases from J, with 15 bases in between. Germline CDR1 reads MDHEN; CDR2 reads SYDVKM. The CDR3 has 12 residues. The CDR3 here is CASYRGGETQYF. The CDR3 DNA reads as TGTGCCTCGTACAGGGGAGGCGAGACCCAGTACTTC.

The rearrangement joins TRBV11-2 to TRBJ2-3, with 7 bases aligning to TRBD2. The CDR3 covers 15 residues. CDR1 and CDR2 (germline): SGHAT, FQNNGV. The V and J ends lost 5 bases and 6 bases, in that order; junction bases with no gene match: 11. CDR3 coding DNA: TGTGCCAGCAGCCCCCCAGCGGGAAAGTGGGATACGCAGTATTTT. It translates to CASSPPAGKWDTQYF.

Note on this clone: Other DNA sequences in the sample encode the same CDR3. The J gene is TRBJ1-3, the V gene TRBV10-2; D is unresolved. Deletions cut 2 bases from V and 1 base from J, with 6 bases between. The germline V gene has CDR1 WSHSY and CDR2 SAAADI. The CDR3 covers 14 residues. This CDR3 is CASSEPASGNTIYF. CDR3 nucleotide sequence: TGCGCCAGCAGTGAGCCCGCGTCTGGAAACACCATATATTTT.

This chain links TRBV9 with TRBJ2-2; no reliable D call. This CDR3 region has 13 residues. The germline V and J ends were trimmed by 7 bases and 4 bases, with 11 bases remaining between them. CDR1 SGDLS and CDR2 YYNGEE come from the germline V gene. The CDR3 region is CASARVGTGELFF. CDR3 coding DNA: TGTGCCAGCGCCCGGGTGGGCACCGGGGAGCTGTTTTTT.

The J gene is TRBJ2-1, the V gene TRBV18; the D call may be TRBD1 or TRBD2 (6 bases each). The CDR3 length is 14 residues. Trimming stripped 2 bases from V and 9 bases from J, with 14 bases between. Germline V gene lookup returns CDR1 KGHSH and CDR2 LQKENI. CDR3 loop: CASSPSGAAREQFF. The CDR3 bases are TGTGCCAGCTCACCATCGGGGGCCGCCCGTGAGCAGTTCTTC.

The chain uses TRBV9 and TRBJ1-1, with a weak D call TRBD1 (5 bases). Trimming removed 4 bases from V and 4 bases from J, with 17 bases in between. In germline, CDR1 is SGDLS, CDR2 YYNGEE. The CDR3 is made up of 15 amino acids. The CDR3 DNA reads TGTGCCAGCAGCCCGTGGGGGGGAGGCGGCACTGAAGCTTTCTTT. Translating it yields CASSPWGGGGTEAFF.

The chain recombines TRBV28 with TRBJ1-1; the D is unclear. CDR1 MDHEN and CDR2 SYDVKM come from the germline V gene. Trimming removed 2 bases at V and 5 bases at J, with 3 bases between. The CDR3 runs 11 residues. CDR3 in amino acids: CASSLETEAFF. CDR3 sequence (DNA): TGTGCCAGCAGTTTAGAGACTGAAGCTTTCTTT.

The count of this clone is one. The J gene is TRBJ2-5, the V gene TRBV9; D perhaps matches TRBD2 (5 bases). Trimming removed 1 base at V and 4 bases at J, with 11 bases between. CDR1 and CDR2 from the germline V gene are SGDLS and YYNGEE. This CDR3 has 14 amino acids. As DNA, the CDR3 is TGTGCCAGCAGCGTAAAAGGCGAGGGAGAGACCCAGTACTTC. It codes for CASSVKGEGETQYF. Full variable domain (outside the CDR3, taken from reference TRBV9 and TRBJ2-5): DSGVTQTPKHLITATGQRVTLRCSPRSGDLSVYWYQQSLDQGLQFLIQYYNGEERAKGNILERFSAQQFPDLHSELNLSSLELGDSALYFCASSVKGEGETQYFGPGTRLLVL.

The rearrangement joins TRBV29-1 to TRBJ1-2; 9 nucleotides match TRBD1. Germline CDR1 SQVTM, CDR2 ANQGSEA. V shed 5 bases and J 2 bases; nucleotides not matched to a gene: 9. This CDR3 is built from 15 residues. Here the CDR3 DNA reads TGCAGCGTTACCGGCGAGGACAGGGGCAACTATGGCTACACCTTC. Amino acids: CSVTGEDRGNYGYTF.

This chain uses TRBV29-1 with TRBJ2-3, with D hard to call. CDR1 and CDR2 from the germline V gene are SQVTM and ANQGSEA. CDR3 length equals 13 residues. Trimming took 5 bases from V and 2 from J, leaving 11 bases between them. The CDR3 loop reads CSVKQLYTDTQYF. The CDR3 DNA sequence: TGCAGCGTTAAACAGCTGTACACAGATACGCAGTATTTT.

The V and J genes are TRBV5-1 and TRBJ2-7, with D tentatively TRBD1 or TRBD2 (7 bases each). The V end was cut by 4 bases, the J end by 5 bases, with 13 bases between. The CDR3 length is 13 residues. Germline loops: CDR1 SGHRS, CDR2 YFSETQ. The CDR3 sequence is CASSARGGHEQYF. CDR3 DNA sequence: TGCGCCAGCAGCGCCAGGGGGGGCCACGAGCAGTACTTC. Full variable domain (outside the CDR3, taken from reference TRBV5-1 and TRBJ2-7): KAGVTQTPRYLIKTRGQQVTLSCSPISGHRSVSWYQQTPGQGLQFLFEYFSETQRNKGNFPGRFSGRQFSNSRSEMNVSTLELGDSALYLCASSARGGHEQYFGPGTRLTVT.

CDR3 loop: CASSVESSGSFEQYF. DNA for the CDR3: TGTGCCAGCAGCGTAGAGAGTAGCGGGAGTTTCGAGCAGTACTTC. The gene calls are TRBV9 and TRBJ2-7; 9 bases map to TRBD2. CDR3 length: 15 residues. V was pared by 0 bases and J by 6 bases, with 7 bases of the junction left unmatched. Germline CDR1 is SGDLS and CDR2 is YYNGEE.

The gene calls are TRBV19 and TRBJ2-5; possibly TRBD1 for D (6 bases). The length of the CDR3 is 16 residues. Germline CDR1 is LNHDA and CDR2 is SQIVND (reference sequence). V was cut by 3 bases and J by 4 bases, with 18 bases left in between. The CDR3 DNA follows: TGTGCCAGTAGTATCGCCCCTAACAGGGTAGGAGAGACCCAGTACTTC. It is translated as CASSIAPNRVGETQYF.

The rearrangement links TRBV6-1 to TRBJ1-5; no firm D call. Trimming stripped 7 bases from V and 3 bases from J, with 10 bases between. Germline values: CDR1 MNHNS, CDR2 SASEGT. The CDR3 spans 13 residues. The CDR3 DNA follows: TGTGCCAGCAAAGCGGGCAACAATCAGCCCCAGCATTTT. It translates to CASKAGNNQPQHF.

This chain links TRBV5-1 with TRBJ2-5; 12 bases align to TRBD1. Trimming took 2 bases from V and 5 from J; bases not matched to a gene: 7. This CDR3 region has 16 residues. Germline CDR1 is SGHRS and CDR2 is YFSETQ. The CDR3 is CASSFPGQGARETQYF. The CDR3 nucleotides are TGCGCCAGCAGCTTTCCGGGACAGGGGGCCCGGGAGACCCAGTACTTC.

Here the CDR3 reads CASSLGVSGVNEQFF. The DNA of the CDR3 is TGTGCCAGCAGCTTAGGAGTCAGCGGGGTCAATGAGCAGTTCTTC. The chain employs TRBV11-2 and TRBJ2-1, with TRBD2 matching over 7 bases. The CDR3 loop spans 15 amino acids. Germline CDR1 and CDR2: SGHAT and FQNNGV. V dropped 1 base and J dropped 6; count of bases not matched to a gene: 6.

The genes are TRBV10-3 and TRBJ2-1; D is undetermined. Germline CDR1 ENHRY, CDR2 SYGVKD. This CDR3 has 16 amino acids. Trimming took 3 bases from V and 0 from J, leaving 12 bases between them. CDR3 nucleotides: TGTGCCATCAGTGACTTTGGCTCGAGCTCCTACAATGAGCAGTTCTTC. Protein sequence: CAISDFGSSSYNEQFF.

The chain links TRBV5-4 to TRBJ2-1; perhaps TRBD1 as D (5 bases). The CDR3 contains 15 residues. Germline CDR1 SGHNT, CDR2 YYREEE (reference sequence). V gave up 4 bases and J gave up 8 bases, with 19 bases separating them. This CDR3 reads CASSPDVRASDEQFF. In DNA form, the CDR3 reads TGTGCCAGCAGCCCGGATGTCAGGGCGTCTGATGAGCAGTTCTTC.

The chain links TRBV18 to TRBJ1-5, with TRBD1 as a possible D gene (6 bases). This CDR3 region has 14 residues. The V gene's germline CDR1 is KGHSH and CDR2 LQKENI. Trimming took 6 bases from V and 3 from J, leaving 12 bases between them. The CDR3 nucleotides read TGTGCCAGCTCCCTCGGACAGACCAATCAGCCCCAGCATTTT. Encoded protein: CASSLGQTNQPQHF.

CDR3 sequence (DNA): TGTGCCTCAGGATTTGGCGGGGGCAGAGAGACCCAGTACTTC. Encoded protein: CASGFGGGRETQYF. The chain joins TRBV30 to TRBJ2-5; D is perhaps TRBD2 (7 bases). Trimming took off 7 bases at V and 4 bases at J, with 19 bases between the two ends. The CDR3 extends over 14 amino acids. CDR1 and CDR2 (germline): GTSNPN, SVGIG (reference sequence).